These 5 T cell receptor beta chains were all obtained from the same sample, sequenced in a study of cytomegalovirus exposure and HLA in healthy donors. In the PCR, 60 Vbeta and 13 Jbeta primers were used. Libraries were prepared by immunoSEQ multiplex PCR; TCRdb keeps only in-frame clonotypes and omits some of them. The data contain roughly 130,000 clones, about 78% of them singletons. The sequenced sample was PBMCs. The receptors shown here come from a human donor in good health.

This clone occurred once. The chain joins TRBV11-2 to TRBJ1-2; possibly TRBD1 for D (6 bases). V lost 5 bases, J lost 2 bases, and 15 bases lay in between. The CDR3 is made up of 15 amino acids. CDR1 is SGHAT, CDR2 FQNNGV, per germline. CDR3 nucleotides: TGTGCCAGCAGCCTTGGGGGGGGGCGAAACTATGGCTACACCTTC. Translated, it gives CASSLGGGRNYGYTF.

The chain recombines TRBV5-1 with TRBJ1-2, with TRBD1 matching over 7 bases. This CDR3 has 18 residues. Trimming took 0 bases from V and 7 from J; bases not matched to a gene: 18. Germline CDR1 reads SGHRS; CDR2 reads YFSETQ. CDR3 DNA: TGCGCCAGCAGCTTGGAAAACCCCACCTCGACAGGGCGAAGTGGCTACACCTTC. Protein: CASSLENPTSTGRSGYTF.

The V and J genes are TRBV6-1 and TRBJ2-1, with a possible D match to TRBD2 (6 bases). Per germline, CDR1 MNHNS and CDR2 SASEGT. Trimming removed 11 bases at V and 0 bases at J, with 14 bases between. CDR3 length: 14 residues. In nucleotides, the CDR3 is TGTGCCGGGGCCGGGGGATACTCCTACAATGAGCAGTTCTTC. It encodes CAGAGGYSYNEQFF.

V and J are TRBV6-1 and TRBJ2-3, with a tentative D call TRBD2 (7 bases). This CDR3 is built from 15 residues. The V end lost 2 bases, the J end lost 4 bases, and 13 bases lay between the germline ends. The germline V gene encodes CDR1 MNHNS and CDR2 SASEGT. For the CDR3, the DNA is TGTGCCAGCAGTGAATTGGGGGGGGGCCCAGATACGCAGTATTTT. This sequence encodes CASSELGGGPDTQYF.

The chain joins TRBV5-1 to TRBJ2-3; 14 bases map to TRBD2. The CDR3 runs 15 residues. The trim removed 5 bases at V and 6 bases at J, leaving 5 bases unmatched. CDR1 and CDR2 (germline): SGHRS, YFSETQ. The CDR3 DNA sequence: TGCGCCAGCAGTCGACTAGCGGGAGGGCCCGATACGCAGTATTTT. This encodes CASSRLAGGPDTQYF. The entire variable domain, with the rest obtained from reference TRBV5-1 and TRBJ2-3, is as follows: KAGVTQTPRYLIKTRGQQVTLSCSPISGHRSVSWYQQTPGQGLQFLFEYFSETQRNKGNFPGRFSGRQFSNSRSEMNVSTLELGDSALYLCASSRLAGGPDTQYFGPGTRLTVL.